These T cell receptor beta chains were read from a single sample in a study of T cell repertoires in cytomegalovirus infection. One entry per CDR3 protein, called by TCRdb with MiXCR from the reads. The sample yields approximately 110,000 distinct CDR3 sequences, under 55% seen once. No cognate antigen is known for these TCRs. The sample consisted of CD8+ T cells from cultured PBMCs, taken from culture after CMV antigen stimulation. All receptors derive from a human donor in good health (CMV status not recorded). Some clones in this sample may be carry-over from other donors' samples. Both conserved end residues are trimmed from each CDR3. Fields, in order: clone size, V gene, CDR3 protein. The size entry is marked missing in some rows and otherwise reads once, few, many or a size class.

size: NA
V: TRBV27
CDR3: ASSLSRADEQY

size: NA
V: TRBV29-1
CDR3: SVEFQGYYGYT

size: NA
V: TRBV27
CDR3: ASSGTGNYEQY

size: many
V: TRBV12-3/TRBV12-4
CDR3: ASSRTPDISEQF

size: NA
V: TRBV2
CDR3: ASNFSPEGPEAF

size: NA
V: TRBV6-2/TRBV6-3
CDR3: ASSYLRTGGNTEAF

size: few
V: TRBV6-6
CDR3: ASSTDRGLRTQH

size: NA
V: TRBV20-1
CDR3: SARGRLGFEAF

size: NA
V: TRBV7-2
CDR3: ASSQNPPGGLSYEQY

size: NA
V: TRBV20-1
CDR3: SAPLAGGPGNEQF

size: NA
V: TRBV7-2
CDR3: ASIDSGGGGETQY

size: many
V: TRBV2
CDR3: ASSTLTNEQF

size: few
V: TRBV27
CDR3: ASSYRDRYEQY

size: NA
V: TRBV4-1
CDR3: ASSQDTLLAGGLEDTQY

size: NA
V: TRBV7-4
CDR3: ASSFQLGTGGRSSSYNEQF

size: few
V: TRBV2
CDR3: ASMGEVRGDSYEQY

size: once
V: TRBV19
CDR3: ASSIGLGGGQPQH

size: NA
V: TRBV5-1
CDR3: ASSQGAGNEQF

size: once
V: TRBV27
CDR3: ASSLLWQGVSYEQY

size: NA
V: TRBV7-4
CDR3: ASSLATGEFTDTQY

size: once
V: TRBV3-1
CDR3: ASSQRGGQGSPAKNIQY

size: NA
V: TRBV4-1
CDR3: ASSQDSWTSGSSSYEQY

size: NA
V: TRBV7-8
CDR3: ASSPGTGGVGYT

size: NA
V: TRBV12-3/TRBV12-4
CDR3: ASTAGTGGEPQH

size: NA
V: TRBV27
CDR3: ASRPHTDRTTQETQY

size: few
V: TRBV12-3/TRBV12-4
CDR3: ASSLDRGLWQPQH

size: many
V: TRBV4-2
CDR3: ASSQGLSEADGSADTQY

size: NA
V: TRBV7-2
CDR3: ASSRQGNTEAF

size: many
V: TRBV7-8
CDR3: ASTEGAGGTDTQY

size: NA
V: TRBV25-1
CDR3: ASSYGSGNTIY

size: NA
V: TRBV27
CDR3: ASSFGAGAYEQY

size: NA
V: TRBV20-1
CDR3: SAHSGDLPYNEQF

size: NA
V: TRBV12-3/TRBV12-4
CDR3: ASSLTGARDEQY

size: NA
V: TRBV7-6
CDR3: ASSSRPAWGSHSGNTIY

size: NA
V: TRBV4-2
CDR3: ASSLSTRLAGEETQY

size: NA
V: TRBV25-1
CDR3: ASSDRGTSGLQEQF

size: few
V: TRBV6-2/TRBV6-3
CDR3: ASLAGGYNEQF

size: NA
V: TRBV6-2/TRBV6-3
CDR3: ASSYGPGPLDDSPLH

size: NA
V: TRBV5-1
CDR3: ATRQGNTEAF